This TCR beta chain is from a study of response to subunit inactivated influenza vaccine (dated by TCRdb to 2017 to 2018). As for the study more broadly: To follow how T cells responded to a trivalent subunit inactivated influenza vaccine, the researchers relied on deep quantitative profiling of the T cell receptor repertoire. The full study reports these points: The authors suggested that each seasonal influenza vaccination may recruit only a limited number of new T cells.

Library construction relied on RT-PCR. The instrument given in TCRdb is Illumina HiSeq 2500. The raw public reads went through TCRdb reprocessing: fastp at Q25, MiXCR clone calling, in-frame beta chains kept. Each entry merges the rows of one CDR3 protein and shows their most common DNA and genes. Recorded for this sample are roughly 790,000 distinct CDR3 sequences; around 20% of them occurred a single time. The top ten hold roughly 10% of the sample. Concerning this clonotype: Its antigen is still unknown. Base qualities are not recorded, but no much larger clone differs from it by a single base.

The CDR3 holds 15 amino acids from the cysteine to the phenylalanine. The entry retains the CDR3 DNA only, 45 bases that are in frame from base 1. The germline V gene provides CDR1 SNHLY and CDR2 FYNNEI. The V end loses 2 bases and the J end loses 4 bases, and a stretch of 13 bases separates them. This receptor was taken from a man aged 50-60 years who received an inactivated influenza vaccine. Donor details come from another sample of the same person, matched by shared clones. The chain is made from TRBV2 and TRBJ2-3, with a weak D call of TRBD1 (6 bases match). The material sequenced was PBMCs from blood, taken roughly 5 days after vaccination. The sequence in DNA is TGTGCCAGCAGTGAATTCAGGGGAAAGGCAGATACGCAGTATTTT. This gives the protein CASSEFRGKADTQYF. The full variable domain, with segments outside the CDR3 supplied by the reference TRBV2 and TRBJ2-3 proteins, appears as EPEVTQTPSHQVTQMGQEVILRCVPISNHLYFYWYRQILGQKVEFLVSFYNNEISEKSEIFDDQFSVERPDGSNFTLKIRSTKLEDSAMYFCASSEFRGKADTQYFGPGTRLTVL.